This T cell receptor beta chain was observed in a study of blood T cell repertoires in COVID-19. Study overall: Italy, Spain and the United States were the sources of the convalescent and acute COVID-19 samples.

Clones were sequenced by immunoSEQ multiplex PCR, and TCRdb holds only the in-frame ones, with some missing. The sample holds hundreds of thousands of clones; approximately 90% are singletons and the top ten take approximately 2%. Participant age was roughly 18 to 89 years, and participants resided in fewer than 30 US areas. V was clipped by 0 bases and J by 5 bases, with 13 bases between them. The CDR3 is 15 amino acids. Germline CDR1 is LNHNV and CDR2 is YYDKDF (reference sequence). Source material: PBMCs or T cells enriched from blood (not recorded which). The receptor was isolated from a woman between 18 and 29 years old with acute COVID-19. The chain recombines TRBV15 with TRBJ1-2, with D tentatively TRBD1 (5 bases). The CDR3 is CATSREGGPLYGYTF. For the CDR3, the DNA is TGTGCCACCAGCAGAGAGGGGGGTCCCCTTTATGGCTACACCTTC.